The T cell receptor (beta chain) described here comes from a study of blood T cell repertoires in COVID-19 (dated by TCRdb to the early 2020s). Describing the broader study: Samples from collaborators originated in the United States, Italy and Spain and spanned both the acute and convalescent phases of COVID-19. The repertoires were released in a freely available public database intended as a resource for research on the immune response to SARS-CoV-2. Where available, HLA class I and class II types were obtained from metadata supplied by the sample provider rather than from assay-based typing. The samples were drawn from the first 160 participants of the ongoing ImmuneRACE study and from 1,254 subjects provided by 6 global collaborators. The dataset comprised deeply sampled blood TCRbeta repertoires from subjects exposed to, actively infected with, or recovered from COVID-19. The material from the prospective study consisted of cDNA or gDNA derived from T cells, B-cell-depleted T cells, or PBMCs. Sample metadata almost always included a de-identified subject ID, COVID-19 status, age in years and sex. Paper-wide results and their limitations: Clinical and demographic metadata were provided uncurated, with the amount varying by source and participant.

At the junction V is shortened by 2 bases and J by 10 bases, with 20 bases in between. The CDR3 numbers 15 residues from cysteine through phenylalanine. Just the 45-base CDR3 DNA is kept, in frame starting at base 1. CDR1 SEHNR and CDR2 FQNEAQ are derived from the germline V gene (reference sequence). About this clone itself: Its antigen is still unknown. No quality values exist for individual bases; no much larger clone is one base distant.

Each collaborating institution followed its own protocols to collect whole blood in K2EDTA tubes. For TCRbeta analysis, collaborator samples were shipped as frozen whole blood, as isolated PBMCs, or as DNA extracted from either sample type. The immunoSEQ Assay, a bias-controlled multiplex PCR, was used to amplify TCRbeta CDR3 regions from genomic DNA. On the study's bioinformatics: Within the assay, amplification of reference gene primers was used to estimate how many nucleated cells each sample contained. To quantify the absolute abundance of each unique TCRbeta CDR3 rearrangement, sequence reads were collapsed and filtered. For each sample, productive Simpson clonality was calculated as the square root of Simpson's diversity index over productive rearrangements. As stored in TCRdb, this immuneACCESS dataset retains in-frame rearrangements with V and J assigned. A fraction of the clones does not appear; measured against another copy, unresolved V genes explain less than half of the discrepancy, and the remainder lacks a known reason. V, J and clone size were drawn from that table, and D and trimming were deduced from the DNA. The sample data list under 70,000 clones, and about 87% of these were observed just once. The top ten constitute under 5% of the sample.

The sample comprised peripheral blood. This clonotype originated in a man aged 50 to 60 with acute or convalescent COVID-19. The chain links TRBV7-9 with TRBJ1-1; D gene: possibly TRBD1, on 5 matching bases. The CDR3 protein is CASSLPTLGHMGAFF. The nucleotide sequence reads TGTGCCAGCAGCTTACCCACTTTGGGGCATATGGGAGCTTTCTTT.